This entry is about one T cell receptor (beta chain). Its cognate antigen is unknown. The germline gives CDR1 SGHTA, CDR2 FQGNSA. CDR3 length: 15 amino acids. V shed 6 bases and J shed 2 bases, with 17 bases lying between them. Libraries were prepared by immunoSEQ multiplex PCR; TCRdb keeps only in-frame clonotypes and omits some of them. The sample gives 9,500 to 15,000 clones, about two thirds of which show up once; 13% to 15% is in the top ten. The data belong to a study of tissue T cells after allogeneic stem cell transplantation. Whole-study findings and limits: Blood and spleen captured only part of the tissue TCR repertoire.

Sequenced material: tissue from the right colon, taken at autopsy. The sequence was collected from a woman aged 18-55 years with breast cancer. The gene calls are TRBV7-2 and TRBJ2-7, with a possible D match to TRBD2 (6 bases). The DNA of the CDR3 is TGTGCCAGCAGTCCGAAAAGTAGCGGAACCTACGAGCAGTACTTC. It translates to CASSPKSSGTYEQYF. The full variable domain, in which reference TRBV7-2 and TRBJ2-7 provide the parts outside the CDR3, is GAGVSQSPSNKVTEKGKDVELRCDPISGHTALYWYRQSLGQGLEFLIYFQGNSAPDKSGLPSDRFSAERTGGSVSTLTIQRTQQEDSAVYLCASSPKSSGTYEQYFGPGTRLTVT.